This is a list of T cell receptor beta chains from one sample in a study of metastatic and nonmetastatic thyroid tumors. TCRdb reanalyzed the PCR reads with MiXCR. The sample comprises around 4,900 clones, approximately 35% of which are singletons, and about 28% rests with the top ten. Sequencing used adjacent normal tissue. The receptors were sampled from a male donor with papillary thyroid cancer or a benign thyroid nodule (not recorded which). Some clones in this sample may be carry-over from other donors' samples. Each CDR3 is given with its conserved first and last residue. The order of the fields is D gene, J gene, V gene, clone size, CDR3 protein, CDR3 DNA. The D gene is left open where the match is weak. Some rows have no size entry. The others give once, few or many, or a class for an expanded clone.

d_gene: TRBD2; j_gene: TRBJ2-7; v_gene: TRBV5-1; abundance: NA; CDR3aa: CASSNRGGPSEQYF; CDR3nt: TGCGCCAGCAGTAATCGCGGGGGGCCCAGTGAGCAGTACTTC
d_gene: NA; j_gene: TRBJ1-5; v_gene: TRBV7-9; abundance: NA; CDR3aa: CASSSEAVAGQPQHF; CDR3nt: TGTGCCAGCAGCTCGGAGGCGGTAGCGGGTCAGCCCCAGCATTTT
d_gene: NA; j_gene: TRBJ1-1; v_gene: TRBV27; abundance: NA; CDR3aa: CASSLSANTEAFF; CDR3nt: TGTGCCAGCAGTTTATCGGCGAACACTGAAGCTTTCTTT
d_gene: NA; j_gene: TRBJ1-1; v_gene: TRBV30; abundance: NA; CDR3aa: CAWRRPGAVDTEAFF; CDR3nt: TGTGCCTGGCGGCGTCCGGGGGCAGTGGACACTGAAGCTTTCTTT
d_gene: NA; j_gene: TRBJ2-3; v_gene: TRBV5-1; abundance: NA; CDR3aa: CASSLRYPDSTDTQYF; CDR3nt: TGCGCCAGCAGCTTACGTTACCCGGACAGCACAGATACGCAGTATTTT
d_gene: TRBD2; j_gene: TRBJ2-3; v_gene: TRBV7-1; abundance: NA; CDR3aa: CASSSPRTSGRARADTQYF; CDR3nt: TGTGCCAGCAGCTCACCCCGGACTAGCGGGAGGGCCAGGGCAGATACGCAGTATTTT
d_gene: NA; j_gene: TRBJ1-2; v_gene: TRBV5-6; abundance: NA; CDR3aa: CASSSGQNYGYTF; CDR3nt: TGTGCCAGCAGCTCCGGACAGAACTATGGCTACACCTTC
d_gene: NA; j_gene: TRBJ2-7; v_gene: TRBV6-1; abundance: few; CDR3aa: CASSGSHSRYEQYF; CDR3nt: TGTGCCAGCAGTGGCTCCCATTCCCGCTACGAGCAGTACTTC
d_gene: NA; j_gene: TRBJ1-2; v_gene: TRBV19; abundance: NA; CDR3aa: CASTRDGLGYTF; CDR3nt: TGTGCCAGTACCAGGGACGGCCTAGGCTACACCTTC
d_gene: NA; j_gene: TRBJ1-1; v_gene: TRBV30; abundance: NA; CDR3aa: CAWMGWNTEAFF; CDR3nt: TGTGCCTGGATGGGGTGGAACACTGAAGCTTTCTTT